One and the same sample provided the 27 T cell receptor beta chains below, sequenced in a study of regulatory T cells in long-lasting Graves disease (dated by TCRdb to the early 2020s). According to the study, the label for this sample's time point signals: newly diagnosed GD, antithyroid drugs for less than 3 months. For both TCR sequencing and RNA sequencing, RNA was extracted from PBMCs in TRIzol. The method behind the library was multiplex PCR. This sample was sequenced with an Illumina HiSeq 4000. To build TCR beta libraries, CDR3 regions were amplified by Arm-PCR using iRepertoire HTBI primers. Through fastp at Q25 and MiXCR, TCRdb rebuilt clones from the public reads, retaining in-frame beta chains. Every CDR3 protein is listed once, alongside the most common genes and DNA of its rows. For this sample the table gives about 310,000 distinct CDR3 sequences, of which about a sixth were detected only once. The top ten clones comprise about two fifths of the sample.

Sequencing used peripheral blood mononuclear cells (PBMCs), obtained at new diagnosis, from a patient treated with antithyroid drugs. Source of these receptors: a female donor with Graves disease.

The rearrangement joins TRBV5-1 to TRBJ2-1, with 9 bases identical to TRBD1. Germline V gives CDR1 SGHRS, CDR2 YFSETQ. The V segment lost 0 bases and the J segment 9 bases; nucleotides outside the gene matches: 7. CDR3 length equals 15 residues. The CDR3 nucleotides are TGCGCCAGCAGCTTGGAAGGGACAGGGTACGGTGAGCAGTTCTTC. Translating gives CASSLEGTGYGEQFF.

This clonotype appeared many times. The chain recombines TRBV4-1 with TRBJ2-7; D unresolved. The V end lost 1 base, the J end lost 1 base, and 8 bases lay between the germline ends. The CDR3 extends over 14 amino acids. Germline V CDR1 and CDR2: MGHRA, YSYEKL. The DNA of the CDR3 is TGCGCCAGCAGCCAAGCCCCTCAATCCTACGAGCAGTACTTC. Protein: CASSQAPQSYEQYF.

This clonotype occurred many times. In DNA, the CDR3 is TGCAGTGCTCCCACCCCGACGAACAATGAGCAGTTCTTC. It codes for CSAPTPTNNEQFF. This chain joins TRBV20-1 and TRBJ2-1; no definite D call. There are 13 residues in the CDR3. Trimming took 5 bases from V and 5 from J, leaving 13 bases between them. Germline CDR1 DFQATT, CDR2 SNEGSKA (reference sequence).

In its sample, this clonotype was seen once. This chain connects TRBV2 to TRBJ2-1, with 8 bases aligning to TRBD1. TRBJ2-5 explains the end of the DNA better; the J call may be wrong. The CDR3 length is 17 residues. The germline V gene has CDR1 SNHLY and CDR2 FYNNEI. CDR3 residues: CASSQVWAGGLEETQYF. In DNA, the CDR3 is TGTGCCAGCAGCCAAGTTTGGGCAGGGGGCTTGGAAGAGACCCAGTACTTC.

This clonotype was counted a few times. This chain uses TRBV10-1 with TRBJ2-1; D is uncertain. Trimming took 0 bases from V and 3 from J, leaving 6 bases between them. CDR1 and CDR2 (germline): WNHNN, SYGVQD (reference sequence). The CDR3 has 14 amino acids. Written as DNA, the CDR3 is TGCGCCAGCAGTGAGTCGCCAGGCTACAATGAGCAGTTCTTC. This sequence encodes CASSESPGYNEQFF.

This clonotype was picked up many times. This sequence joins TRBV27 and TRBJ2-2; 9 nucleotides agree with TRBD1. Germline CDR1 MNHEY, CDR2 SMNVEV (reference sequence). This CDR3 contains 12 residues. J lost 13 bases, V lost 4 bases, and 4 bases had no gene match. The CDR3 protein is CASSSGQGWLFF. CDR3 DNA: TGTGCCAGCAGTTCCGGACAGGGGTGGCTGTTTTTT.

Concerning this clonotype: One base separates it from a far larger clone, so it is likely a read error. The chain employs TRBV6-5 and TRBJ1-2; D is unclear. The germline V gene has CDR1 MNHEY and CDR2 SVGAGI. This CDR3 comprises 13 residues. The V end was cut by 3 bases, the J end by 1 base, with 6 bases between. In DNA form, the CDR3 reads TGTGCCAGCAGTTATGGAATTAACTATGGCTACACCTTC. As protein: CASSYGINYGYTF.

The V call is TRBV5-1, the J call TRBJ2-1; 8 positions match TRBD2. Germline trimming cut 2 bases from V and 8 bases from J; bases unmatched to any gene: 9. The CDR3 has 15 amino acids. The germline CDR1 and CDR2 sequences are SGHRS and YFSETQ. CDR3 sequence: CASSLAGESRDEQFF. CDR3 nucleotide sequence: TGCGCCAGCAGCTTAGCGGGGGAAAGCCGGGATGAGCAGTTCTTC.

This clonotype was detected only a few times. J is TRBJ2-1 and V is TRBV30; the D gene could be TRBD1 or TRBD2 (6 bases each). Germline CDR1 reads GTSNPN; CDR2 reads SVGIG (reference sequence). This CDR3 region has 14 residues. V shed 5 bases and J shed 4 bases, with 15 bases lying between them. The CDR3 nucleotides read TGTGCCTGGGGGGGGCAGGGCTCGTACAATGAGCAGTTCTTC. Protein product: CAWGGQGSYNEQFF.

The V call is TRBV6-5, the J call TRBJ2-2; tentatively, D is TRBD1 or TRBD2 (6 bases each). CDR1 is MNHEY, CDR2 SVGAGI, per germline. The CDR3 is made up of 20 amino acids. V lost 0 bases and J lost 6, with 26 bases in between. CDR3 coding DNA: TGTGCCAGCAGTTACTCGTTTTTAGGTGGTATGGGGGGCGCGGCCGGGGAGCTGTTTTTT. This translates into CASSYSFLGGMGGAAGELFF.

V and J are TRBV6-5 and TRBJ2-7; 7 nucleotides agree with TRBD2. Trimming at V came to 3 bases and at J to 3 bases, leaving 5 bases not matched to a gene. The germline V gene encodes CDR1 MNHEY and CDR2 SVGAGI. The CDR3 sequence is 14 residues long. The CDR3 coding sequence is TGTGCCAGCAGTTATCGGGGGGAGGGCTACGAGCAGTACTTC. This encodes CASSYRGEGYEQYF.

This clonotype occurred many times. CDR3 nucleotides: TGTGCCACCAGTTCGCGGGGCAATCAGCCCCAGCATTTT. It yields the protein CATSSRGNQPQHF. The V gene is TRBV24-1, the J gene TRBJ1-5; no reliable D call. CDR3 length: 13 amino acids. V shed 6 bases and J shed 2 bases, with 7 bases lying between them. Germline V gene data show CDR1 as KGHDR and CDR2 as SFDVKD.

The gene calls are TRBV4-1 and TRBJ1-1; D is ambiguous. The V and J ends lost 2 bases and 6 bases respectively, with 13 bases between them. Germline CDR1 is MGHRA and CDR2 is YSYEKL. This CDR3 has 14 residues. The CDR3: CASSQITGIPEAFF. The DNA of the CDR3 is TGCGCCAGCAGCCAAATCACGGGGATCCCTGAAGCTTTCTTT.

This clonotype came up many times. The V call is TRBV11-2, the J call TRBJ2-3; 10 bases agree with TRBD2. This CDR3 region has 20 residues. Trimming removed 5 bases from V and 0 bases from J; junction bases left unmatched: 17. CDR1 SGHAT and CDR2 FQNNGV come from the germline V gene. In DNA, the CDR3 is TGTGCCAGCAGCCCGAATGGTTGGACTAGCGGAAAGCCTAGCACAGATACGCAGTATTTT. This sequence encodes CASSPNGWTSGKPSTDTQYF. The variable domain in full, completed from reference TRBV11-2 and TRBJ2-3, reads EAGVAQSPRYKIIEKRQSVAFWCNPISGHATLYWYQQILGQGPKLLIQFQNNGVVDDSQLPKDRFSAERLKGVDSTLKIQPAKLEDSAVYLCASSPNGWTSGKPSTDTQYFGPGTRLTVL.

This rearrangement joins TRBV19 to TRBJ2-3; a possible D gene is TRBD2 (6 bases). CDR3 length equals 15 residues. V lost 3 bases and J lost 7, with 17 bases in between. Germline lookup yields CDR1 LNHDA and CDR2 SQIVND (reference sequence). The CDR3 DNA is TGTGCCAGTAGTATCTCGGACTACCTTCAACATACGCAGTATTTT. Amino acid sequence: CASSISDYLQHTQYF.

In this sample, this clonotype turned up many times. The chain couples TRBV24-1 to TRBJ2-7; D uncertain. Trimming took 1 base from V and 2 from J, leaving 8 bases between them. Germline V gene lookup returns CDR1 KGHDR and CDR2 SFDVKD. The CDR3 spans 14 residues. CDR3 DNA: TGTGCCACCAGTGATTTTAATAGTCCCTACGAGCAGTACTTC. It codes for CATSDFNSPYEQYF.

The table lists this clonotype with many counts. The chain employs TRBV2 and TRBJ1-2; no reliable D call. This CDR3 is built from 12 residues. Germline CDR1 is SNHLY and CDR2 is FYNNEI. Trimming removed 7 bases at V and 4 bases at J, with 10 bases between. CDR3: CASIARGYGYTF. CDR3 coding DNA: TGTGCCAGCATAGCCCGTGGCTATGGCTACACCTTC.

There are many counts of this clonotype. The genes are TRBV6-2 or TRBV6-3 and TRBJ2-7; D is uncertain. Germline-derived CDR1 and CDR2 are MNHEY and SVGEGT. The CDR3 consists of 10 residues. Trimming pared 8 bases from V and 5 bases from J, leaving 7 bases between. CDR3 loop: CASLANEQYF. In nucleotides, the CDR3 is TGTGCCAGCCTTGCCAACGAGCAGTACTTC.

In its sample, this clonotype was seen many times. The V and J genes are TRBV6-1 and TRBJ2-7, with 9 bases lining up with TRBD2. Germline CDR1 and CDR2: MNHNS and SASEGT. J was trimmed by 3 bases and V by 7 bases; bases with no gene match: 16. The CDR3 length is 17 residues. This CDR3 is CASKRALAGPTDYEQYF. CDR3 bases: TGTGCCAGCAAGAGGGCGCTAGCGGGACCTACGGACTACGAGCAGTACTTC.

The table lists this clonotype with many counts. The chain employs TRBV9 and TRBJ1-2, with a weak D call TRBD1 (5 bases). V was cut by 0 bases and J by 4 bases, with 13 bases left in between. This CDR3 comprises 15 residues. Germline-derived CDR1 and CDR2 are SGDLS and YYNGEE. As DNA, the CDR3 is TGTGCCAGCAGCGTAGCTGAGGGGAGTTTCTATGGCTACACCTTC. This codes for CASSVAEGSFYGYTF.

Comments on this clonotype: With a far larger clone one base away, a read error is the likely cause. The chain combines TRBV12-5 with TRBJ2-5, with a tentative D call TRBD2 (6 bases). V lost 6 bases, J lost 11 bases, and 28 bases lay in between. This CDR3 spans 16 amino acids. From germline, CDR1 is LGHNT and CDR2 FRNRAP. The CDR3 region is CASGRSTDYSYNEQYF. The CDR3 DNA sequence: TGTGCTAGTGGCCGCTCCACGGACTACTCCTACAATGAGCAGTACTTC.

This clonotype was counted between two and nine times. The chain joins TRBV7-9 to TRBJ2-7; TRBD2 might be the D (6 bases). With 3 bases removed from V and 0 bases from J, the gap between germline ends came to 18 bases. There are 17 residues in the CDR3. CDR1 SEHNR and CDR2 FQNEAQ come from the germline V gene (reference sequence). The DNA of the CDR3 is TGTGCCAGCAGCTTCCCTCCTGGGACTGGACTCTCCTACGAGCAGTACTTC. As protein: CASSFPPGTGLSYEQYF.

On this clonotype: Given a much more abundant clone one base away, this may be a read error. The V gene is TRBV9, the J gene TRBJ2-1; 12 positions match TRBD2. Germline lookup yields CDR1 SGDLS and CDR2 YYNGEE. The CDR3 extends over 16 amino acids. Written as DNA, the CDR3 is TGTGCCAGCAGCTCCTGGACTAGCGGGATTTACAATGAGAAGTTCTTC. Translating it yields CASSSWTSGIYNEKFF.

This clonotype was recorded at least ten times. The chain employs TRBV2 and TRBJ1-3; D remains ambiguous. Trimming shortened V by 3 bases and J by 2 bases, and 5 bases separated the two germline ends. There are 13 residues in the CDR3. Germline V gene sequence: CDR1 SNHLY, CDR2 FYNNEI. The DNA for the CDR3 is TGTGCCAGCAGTGATGGGGCTGGAAACACCATATATTTT. This codes for CASSDGAGNTIYF.

This CDR3 reads CASSSWSTEAFF. The CDR3 DNA sequence: TGTGCCAGCAGCTCATGGAGTACTGAAGCTTTCTTT. The chain couples TRBV5-6 to TRBJ1-1; D gene uncertain. The germline V gene encodes CDR1 SGHDT and CDR2 YYEEEE. The CDR3 loop spans 12 amino acids. V was shortened by 3 bases and J by 5 bases, with 8 bases between the two germline ends.

On this clonotype itself: Its ends do not fully match the called genes, so a read error is possible. The chain uses TRBV11-2 and TRBJ2-3; 13 bases agree with TRBD2. Germline V gives CDR1 SGHAT, CDR2 FQNNGV. This CDR3 comprises 16 residues. CDR3 residues: CASSSAQGLAGETGYF. The DNA for the CDR3 is TGTGCCAGCAGCTCAGCTCAAGGACTAGCGGGAGAGACCGGGTACTTC.

V usage is TRBV9 and J usage is TRBJ2-1, with TRBD2 matching 9 bases. J was trimmed by 7 bases and V by 5 bases; bases with no gene match: 10. Per germline, CDR1 SGDLS and CDR2 YYNGEE. The CDR3 loop spans 15 amino acids. The CDR3 nucleotides read TGTGCCAGCAGTTTCACCGGGACTAGCATTAATGAGCAGTTCTTC. It encodes CASSFTGTSINEQFF.